The clone carrying this T cell receptor beta chain was observed a handful of times. This specimen belongs to a study of blood T cell repertoires in COVID-19. The wider study: Whether acute or convalescent, the COVID-19 samples came from the United States, Italy and Spain. T cells, B-cell-depleted T cells, or PBMCs provided the cDNA or gDNA that served as material.

Trimming left V 0 bases short and J 9 bases short, with 7 bases between. The germline gives CDR1 SGHRS, CDR2 YFSETQ. This CDR3 is 12 amino acids long. In the original processing: Reference gene primer amplification gave estimated nucleated cell counts. Measured with immunoSEQ multiplex PCR; TCRdb has only the in-frame clones, and not every one. V, J and clone size reflect that table, while D and trimming were determined from the DNA. Of about 280,000 clones in the sample, around nine tenths are singletons; the top ten hold 0.85% to 0.95%. The sequence came from a woman in her forties who had recovered from COVID-19. The sample comprised peripheral blood. This chain uses TRBV5-1 with TRBJ2-1; D not resolved. The CDR3 DNA is TGCGCCAGCAGCTTGGGACTCCGTGAGCAGTTCTTC. This gives the protein CASSLGLREQFF.